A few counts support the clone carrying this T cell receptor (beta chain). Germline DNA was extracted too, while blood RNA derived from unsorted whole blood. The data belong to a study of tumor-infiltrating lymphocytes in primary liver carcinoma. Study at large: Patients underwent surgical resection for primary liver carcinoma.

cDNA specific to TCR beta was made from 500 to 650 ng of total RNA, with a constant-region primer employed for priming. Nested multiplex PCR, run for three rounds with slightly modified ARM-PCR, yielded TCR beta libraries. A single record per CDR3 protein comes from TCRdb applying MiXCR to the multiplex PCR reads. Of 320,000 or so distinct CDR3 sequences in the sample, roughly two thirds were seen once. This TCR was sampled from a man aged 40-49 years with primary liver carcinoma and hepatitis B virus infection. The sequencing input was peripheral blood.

CDR3 nucleotides: TGTGCCAGCAAAGGGGGGGGGTCAGGCAATCAGCCCCAGCATTTT. The encoded protein is CASKGGGSGNQPQHF. V usage is TRBV28 and J usage is TRBJ1-5; TRBD1 is a possible D gene (6 bases). CDR1 and CDR2 (germline): MDHEN, SYDVKM. V lost 7 bases and J 2 bases, leaving 15 bases between the germline ends. The CDR3 sequence is 15 residues long.